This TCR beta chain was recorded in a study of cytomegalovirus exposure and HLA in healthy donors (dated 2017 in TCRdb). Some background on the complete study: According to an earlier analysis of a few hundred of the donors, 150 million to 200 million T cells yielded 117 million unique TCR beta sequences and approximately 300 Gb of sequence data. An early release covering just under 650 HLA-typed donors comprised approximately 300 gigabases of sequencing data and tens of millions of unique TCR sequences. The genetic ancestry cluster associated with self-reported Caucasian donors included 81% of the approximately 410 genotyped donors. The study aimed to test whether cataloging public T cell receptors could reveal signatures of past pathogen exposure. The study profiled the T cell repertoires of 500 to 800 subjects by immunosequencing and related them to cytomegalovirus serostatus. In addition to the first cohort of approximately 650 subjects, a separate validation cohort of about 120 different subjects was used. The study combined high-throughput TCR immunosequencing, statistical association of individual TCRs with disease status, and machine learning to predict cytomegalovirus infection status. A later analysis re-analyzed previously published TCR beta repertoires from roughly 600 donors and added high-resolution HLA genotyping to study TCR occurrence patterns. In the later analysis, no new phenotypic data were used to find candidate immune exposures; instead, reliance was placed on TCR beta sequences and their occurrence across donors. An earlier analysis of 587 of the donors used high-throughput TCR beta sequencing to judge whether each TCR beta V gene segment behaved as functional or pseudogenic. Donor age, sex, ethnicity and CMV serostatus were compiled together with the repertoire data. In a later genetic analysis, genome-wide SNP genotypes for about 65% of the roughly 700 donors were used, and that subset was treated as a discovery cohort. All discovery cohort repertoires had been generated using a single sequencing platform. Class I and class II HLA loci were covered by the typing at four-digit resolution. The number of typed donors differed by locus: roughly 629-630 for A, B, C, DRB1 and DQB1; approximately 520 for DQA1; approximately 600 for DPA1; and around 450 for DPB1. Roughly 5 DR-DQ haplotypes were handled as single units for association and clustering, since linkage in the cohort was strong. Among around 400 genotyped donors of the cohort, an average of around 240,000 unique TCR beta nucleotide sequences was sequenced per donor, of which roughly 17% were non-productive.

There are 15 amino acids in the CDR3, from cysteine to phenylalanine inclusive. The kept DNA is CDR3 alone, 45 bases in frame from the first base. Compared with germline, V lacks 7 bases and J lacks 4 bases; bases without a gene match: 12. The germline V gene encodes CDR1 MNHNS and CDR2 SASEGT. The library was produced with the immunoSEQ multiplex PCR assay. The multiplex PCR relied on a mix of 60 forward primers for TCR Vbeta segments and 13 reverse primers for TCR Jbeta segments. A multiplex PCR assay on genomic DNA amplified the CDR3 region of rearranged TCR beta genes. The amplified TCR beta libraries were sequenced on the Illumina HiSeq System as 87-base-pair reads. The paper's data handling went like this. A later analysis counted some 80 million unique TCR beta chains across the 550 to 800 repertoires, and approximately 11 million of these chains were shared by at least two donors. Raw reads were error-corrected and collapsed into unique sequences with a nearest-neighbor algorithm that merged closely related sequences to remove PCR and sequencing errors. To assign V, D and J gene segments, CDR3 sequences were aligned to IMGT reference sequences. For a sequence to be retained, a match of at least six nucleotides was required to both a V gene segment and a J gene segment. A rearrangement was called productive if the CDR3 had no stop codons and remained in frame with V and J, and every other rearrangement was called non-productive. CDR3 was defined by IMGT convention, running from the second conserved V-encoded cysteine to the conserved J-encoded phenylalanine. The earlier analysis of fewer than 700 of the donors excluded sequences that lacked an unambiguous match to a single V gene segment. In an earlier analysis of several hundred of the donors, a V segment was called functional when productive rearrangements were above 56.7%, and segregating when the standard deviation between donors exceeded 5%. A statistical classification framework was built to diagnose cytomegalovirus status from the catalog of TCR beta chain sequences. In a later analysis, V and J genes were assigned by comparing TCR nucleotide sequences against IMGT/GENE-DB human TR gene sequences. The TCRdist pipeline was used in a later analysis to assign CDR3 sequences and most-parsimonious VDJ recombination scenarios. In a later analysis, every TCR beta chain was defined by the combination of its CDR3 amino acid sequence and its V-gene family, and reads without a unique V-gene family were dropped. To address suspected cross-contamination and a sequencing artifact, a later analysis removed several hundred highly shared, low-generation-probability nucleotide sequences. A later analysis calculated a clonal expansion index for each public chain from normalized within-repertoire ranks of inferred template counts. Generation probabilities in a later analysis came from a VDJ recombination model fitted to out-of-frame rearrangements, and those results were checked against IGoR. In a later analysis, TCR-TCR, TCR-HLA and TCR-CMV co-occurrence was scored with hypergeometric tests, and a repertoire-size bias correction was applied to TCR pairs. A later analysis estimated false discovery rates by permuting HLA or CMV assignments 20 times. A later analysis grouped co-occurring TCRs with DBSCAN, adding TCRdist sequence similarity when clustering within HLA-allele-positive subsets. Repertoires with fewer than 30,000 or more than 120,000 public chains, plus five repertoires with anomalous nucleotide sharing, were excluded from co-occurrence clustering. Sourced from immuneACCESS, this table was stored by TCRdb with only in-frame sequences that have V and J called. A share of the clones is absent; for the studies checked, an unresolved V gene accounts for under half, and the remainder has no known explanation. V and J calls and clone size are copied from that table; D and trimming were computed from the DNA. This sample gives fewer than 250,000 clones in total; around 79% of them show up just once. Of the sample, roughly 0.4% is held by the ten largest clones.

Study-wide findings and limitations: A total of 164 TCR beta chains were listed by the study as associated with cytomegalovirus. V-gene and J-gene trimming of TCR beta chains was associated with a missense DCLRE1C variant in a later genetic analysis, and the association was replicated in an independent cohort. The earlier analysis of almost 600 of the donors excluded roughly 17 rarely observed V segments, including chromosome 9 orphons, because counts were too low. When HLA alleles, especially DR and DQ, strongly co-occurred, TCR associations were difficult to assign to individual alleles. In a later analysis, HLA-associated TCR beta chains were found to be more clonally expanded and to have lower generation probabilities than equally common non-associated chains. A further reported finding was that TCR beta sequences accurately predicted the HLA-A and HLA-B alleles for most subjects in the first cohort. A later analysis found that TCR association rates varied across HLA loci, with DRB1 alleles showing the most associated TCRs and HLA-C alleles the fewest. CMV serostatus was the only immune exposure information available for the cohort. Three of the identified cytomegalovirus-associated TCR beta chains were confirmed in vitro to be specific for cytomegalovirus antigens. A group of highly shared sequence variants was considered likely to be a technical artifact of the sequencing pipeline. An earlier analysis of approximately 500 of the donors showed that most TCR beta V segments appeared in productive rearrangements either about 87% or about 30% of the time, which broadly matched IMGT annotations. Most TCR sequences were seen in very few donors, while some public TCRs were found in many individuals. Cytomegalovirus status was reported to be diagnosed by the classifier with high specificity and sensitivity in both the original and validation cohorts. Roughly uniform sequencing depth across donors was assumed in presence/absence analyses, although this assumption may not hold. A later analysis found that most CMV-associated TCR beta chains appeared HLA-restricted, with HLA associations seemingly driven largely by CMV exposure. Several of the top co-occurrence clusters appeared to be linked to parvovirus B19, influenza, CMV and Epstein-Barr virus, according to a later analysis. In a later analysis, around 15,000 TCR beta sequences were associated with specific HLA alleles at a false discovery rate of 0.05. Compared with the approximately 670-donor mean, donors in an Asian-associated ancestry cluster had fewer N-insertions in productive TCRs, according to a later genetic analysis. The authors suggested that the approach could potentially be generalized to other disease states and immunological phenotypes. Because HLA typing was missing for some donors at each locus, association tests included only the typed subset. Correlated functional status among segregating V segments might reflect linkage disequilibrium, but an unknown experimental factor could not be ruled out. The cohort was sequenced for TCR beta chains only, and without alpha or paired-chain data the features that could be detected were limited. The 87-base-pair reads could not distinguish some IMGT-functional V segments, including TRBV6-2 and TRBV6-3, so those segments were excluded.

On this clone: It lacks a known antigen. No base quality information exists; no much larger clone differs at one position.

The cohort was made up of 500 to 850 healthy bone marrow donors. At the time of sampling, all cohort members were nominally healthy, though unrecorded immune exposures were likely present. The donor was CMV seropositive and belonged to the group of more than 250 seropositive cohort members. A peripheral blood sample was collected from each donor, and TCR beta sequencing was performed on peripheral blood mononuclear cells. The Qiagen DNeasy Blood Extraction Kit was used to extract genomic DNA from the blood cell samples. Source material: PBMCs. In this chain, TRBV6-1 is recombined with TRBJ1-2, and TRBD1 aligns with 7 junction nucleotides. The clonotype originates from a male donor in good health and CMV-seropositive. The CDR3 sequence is CASKMGRGELYGYTF. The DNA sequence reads TGTGCCAGCAAGATGGGCAGGGGGGAACTCTATGGCTACACCTTC.